The entry below describes one T cell receptor beta chain. What it binds is not known. Pre-culture CD4+ samples were sequenced deeply, targeting approximately 200,000 T cell genomes. TCRdb's copy holds only in-frame clones and misses some; the assay was immunoSEQ multiplex PCR. Among about 73,000 clones listed, around 80% were seen once. The data are from a study of T cell repertoires and HLA-DP antigens. Study-level background: DNA input averaged approximately 220 ng in sorted CD137+CD4+ and about 1,200 ng in pre-culture CD4+.

Study-level findings and limits: No separate analysis of naive versus memory CD4+ cells was done.

Material for sequencing was CD4+ T cells from PBMCs. The TCR sequence derives from a man in his 60s in good health and CMV-seronegative.

The CDR3 DNA is TGTGCCTGGAGTTTAGAGGCAGGCTACACCTTC. This encodes CAWSLEAGYTF. The chain couples TRBV30 to TRBJ1-2; D is unresolved. Germline CDR1 GTSNPN, CDR2 SVGIG (reference sequence). V was cut by 2 bases and J by 8 bases, with 9 bases left in between. The CDR3 sequence is 11 residues long.